The rows below give T cell receptor beta chains drawn from one sample of a study of shared clonotypes between healthy human individuals. The repertoire was sequenced with immunoSEQ multiplex PCR; TCRdb's copy has only in-frame clones and lacks some. The table lists nearly 500,000 clones, approximately 80% of them singletons. Sequenced: PBMCs. These receptors all come from a woman aged 40 to 49 in good health. Some clones in this sample may be carry-over from other donors' samples. CDR3s include the opening cysteine and the closing phenylalanine or tryptophan. A D gene is named only where the DNA matches it firmly. Size tells how often a clone was seen (once, few, many) or the class of an expanded clone, and some rows leave it out.

TRBJ2-1 | 15 | once | TRBD1 | TRBV2 | CASTRQGNSYNEQFF | TGTGCCAGCACTAGACAGGGTAATTCCTACAATGAGCAGTTCTTC
TRBJ2-1 | 16 | NA | NA | TRBV28 | CASSRRGRQVYHVGLF | TGTGCCAGCAGCCGCCGGGGCCGACAGGTATACCATGTGGGGCTCTTC
TRBJ2-2 | 14 | NA | TRBD2 | TRBV10-3 | CAISAGGDTGELFF | TGTGCCATCAGTGCGGGGGGTGACACCGGGGAGCTGTTTTTT
TRBJ2-1 | 12 | NA | NA | TRBV21-1 | CASTKTSNEQFF | TGTGCCAGCACCAAGACTAGTAATGAGCAGTTCTTC
TRBJ2-3 | 15 | NA | TRBD2 | TRBV5-1 | CASSPSGGSTDTQYF | TGCGCCAGCAGTCCAAGCGGGGGGAGCACAGATACGCAGTATTTT
TRBJ1-2 | 14 | NA | NA | TRBV4-3 | CASSQVGGSYGYTF | TGCGCCAGCAGCCAAGTAGGAGGGAGCTATGGCTACACCTTC
TRBJ2-2 | 14 | once | TRBD1 | TRBV7-3 | CASKAGGNFGELFF | TGTGCCAGCAAGGCAGGGGGTAACTTCGGGGAGCTGTTTTTT
TRBJ2-7 | 14 | few | NA | TRBV5-4 | CASSLFSLRNEQYF | TGTGCCAGCAGCTTGTTTTCTCTTAGGAACGAGCAGTACTTC
TRBJ2-7 | 15 | NA | TRBD1 | TRBV2 | CASRPTGQGDLEQYF | TGTGCCAGCAGACCCACTGGACAGGGGGATCTCGAGCAGTACTTC
TRBJ2-5 | 13 | NA | NA | TRBV28 | CASRDNRAETQYF | TGTGCCAGCAGAGATAACCGGGCAGAGACCCAGTACTTC
TRBJ2-2 | 14 | NA | NA | TRBV28 | CASSFLWWTGELFF | TGTGCCAGCAGTTTTCTGTGGTGGACCGGGGAGCTGTTTTTT
TRBJ1-1 | 13 | NA | NA | TRBV19 | CASSSGLNTEAFF | TGTGCCAGTAGTTCCGGACTGAACACTGAAGCTTTCTTT
TRBJ2-5 | 11 | NA | NA | TRBV27 | CASSQGETQYF | TGTGCCAGCAGCCAGGGAGAGACCCAGTACTTC
TRBJ2-7 | 14 | NA | NA | TRBV7-9 | CASSPGQILYEQYF | TGTGCCAGCAGCCCAGGACAGATCCTCTACGAGCAGTACTTC
TRBJ2-1 | 14 | NA | NA | TRBV29-1 | CSVVRGLQYNEQFF | TGCAGCGTTGTTAGGGGACTTCAGTACAATGAGCAGTTCTTC
TRBJ2-3 | 12 | many | NA | TRBV30 | CAWSGVTDTQYF | TGTGCCTGGAGTGGGGTCACAGATACGCAGTATTTT
TRBJ1-5 | 15 | NA | NA | TRBV5-4 | CASSLEPKGNQPQHF | TGTGCCAGCAGCTTGGAACCGAAGGGGAATCAGCCCCAGCATTTT
TRBJ2-1 | 13 | NA | NA | TRBV2 | CASQGPRDNEQFF | TGTGCCAGCCAGGGACCAAGGGACAATGAGCAGTTCTTC
TRBJ2-2 | 13 | once | NA | TRBV9 | CASSAYYTGELFF | TGTGCCAGCAGCGCCTACTACACCGGGGAGCTGTTTTTT
TRBJ2-1 | 13 | NA | TRBD2 | TRBV28 | CAVPGLAIDEQFF | TGTGCCGTTCCGGGACTAGCGATTGATGAGCAGTTCTTC
TRBJ2-7 | 16 | NA | TRBD2 | TRBV15 | CATSRGVGGSSYEQYF | TGTGCCACCAGCAGAGGTGTGGGCGGGAGCTCCTACGAGCAGTACTTC
TRBJ1-4 | 14 | many | TRBD1 | TRBV5-1 | CASSLAGGDEKLFF | TGCGCCAGCAGCTTGGCAGGGGGGGACGAAAAACTGTTTTTT
TRBJ2-5 | 11 | few | NA | TRBV7-2 | CASSEQETQYF | TGTGCCAGCAGCGAACAAGAGACCCAGTACTTC
TRBJ1-2 | 16 | once | TRBD1 | TRBV2 | CASSTARTGGGYGYTF | TGTGCCAGCAGTACCGCCCGGACAGGGGGCGGCTATGGCTACACCTTC